The clone carrying this T cell receptor beta chain occurred many times. The sample is drawn from a study of regulatory T cells in long-lasting Graves disease. This CDR3 spans 14 amino acids. The germline V and J ends were trimmed by 8 bases and 4 bases, with 15 bases remaining between them. Germline CDR1 MDHEN, CDR2 SYDVKM. Construction of TCR beta libraries relied on iRepertoire HTBI primers and on Arm-PCR targeting CDR3 regions. TCRdb analysed the multiplex PCR reads with MiXCR anew, one entry per CDR3 protein. The sample consists of about 220,000 distinct CDR3 sequences, roughly a fifth of them appearing once. The time point: newly diagnosed GD, antithyroid drugs for less than 3 months. The TCR library was prepared using RNA isolated from PBMCs. The sample was also linked to a second study, of T cells in Graves' hyperthyroidism and ophthalmopathy. From that report: Hyperthyroidism was newly diagnosed in patients aged 18 to 65 (duration under 2 months). RT-PCR in the first round (using the HTBI primer set) targeted the TCR CDR3. Among clonotypes expanded in thyroid above 0.001, most were also found in blood.

Sequencing was performed on peripheral blood mononuclear cells (PBMCs), taken at new diagnosis, from a patient treated with antithyroid drugs. The chain carries TRBV28 and TRBJ1-3, with D uncertain. This TCR derives from a woman aged 25 to 39 with Graves disease. The CDR3 reads CASRKRAAGNTIYF. CDR3 DNA sequence: TGTGCCAGCCGGAAGCGGGCTGCCGGAAACACCATATATTTT.